This TCR beta chain came from a study of tumor and adjacent non-tumor tissue in lung cancer. Study context: Histology: 12 adenocarcinoma, a couple of squamous cell carcinoma, 1 small cell lung cancer.

Remarks on this clonotype: A read error may account for a junction end that differs from germline.

The template was RNA from unsorted bulk tissue. A modified ARM-PCR protocol with three rounds of nested PCR amplified TCRbeta. MiXCR was run by TCRdb on the multiplex PCR reads, yielding one entry per CDR3 protein. In the table there are 100,000 to 150,000 distinct CDR3 sequences, 60% to 70% of which are singletons. The sequenced sample was lung tumor tissue. This receptor was taken from a man aged 25-45 years with non-small cell lung cancer.

As DNA, the CDR3 is TGTGCCATCAGTGTTGGGGGTACAAACTCACCCCTCCTCTTT. Its translation: CAISVGGTNSPLLF. The chain is built from TRBV10-3 and TRBJ1-6, with D possibly being TRBD1 (5 bases). The length of the CDR3 is 14 residues. Germline CDR1 ENHRY, CDR2 SYGVKD.